Below, one TCR beta chain is given with its context. What it recognizes is unknown. This entry belongs to a study of CD8 T cells in Susac syndrome. Overall study findings and caveats: The study's TCR sequencing and HLA analysis drew on a certain number of individuals. That number was acknowledged as relatively small.

Sequencing of TCR beta, carried out with a high-throughput approach, was applied to CD8+ and CD4+ T cells from the blood. Random hexamers were used to reverse transcribe the RNA input (roughly 0.5 to 1 ug). TCRdb re-called the immunoSEQ multiplex PCR reads through MiXCR, storing one row per CDR3 protein. Altogether 200,000 to 250,000 distinct CDR3 sequences are present, 90% to 95% being singletons, with the ten largest covering around 0.14%. Trimming cost V 7 bases and J 4 bases, with 13 bases left between them. This CDR3 region has 13 residues. The sequence came from a human donor with multiple sclerosis. What was sequenced was CD8+ T cells from PBMCs. The chain is built from TRBV12-3 or TRBV12-4 and TRBJ1-2, with unresolved D. DNA of the CDR3: TGTGCCAGCACTTCGACACTCCTCTATGGCTACACCTTC. Translating it yields CASTSTLLYGYTF.